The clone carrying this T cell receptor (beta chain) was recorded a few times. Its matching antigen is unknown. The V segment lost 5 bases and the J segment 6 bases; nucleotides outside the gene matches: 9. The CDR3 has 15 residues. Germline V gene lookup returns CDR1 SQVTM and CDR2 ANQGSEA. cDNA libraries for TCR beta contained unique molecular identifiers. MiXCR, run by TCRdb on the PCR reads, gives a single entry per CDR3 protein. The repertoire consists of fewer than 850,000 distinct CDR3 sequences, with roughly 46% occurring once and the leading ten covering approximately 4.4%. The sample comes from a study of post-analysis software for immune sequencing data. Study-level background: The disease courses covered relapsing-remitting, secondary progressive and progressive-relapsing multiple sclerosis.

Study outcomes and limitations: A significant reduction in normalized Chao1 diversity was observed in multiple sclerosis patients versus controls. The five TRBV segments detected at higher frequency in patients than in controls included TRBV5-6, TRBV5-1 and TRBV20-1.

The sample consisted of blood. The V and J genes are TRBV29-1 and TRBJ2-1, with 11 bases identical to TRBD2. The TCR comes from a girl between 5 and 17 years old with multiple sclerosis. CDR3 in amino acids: CSVTKPGLAVNEQFF. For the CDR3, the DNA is TGCAGCGTTACCAAACCGGGACTAGCGGTCAATGAGCAGTTCTTC.